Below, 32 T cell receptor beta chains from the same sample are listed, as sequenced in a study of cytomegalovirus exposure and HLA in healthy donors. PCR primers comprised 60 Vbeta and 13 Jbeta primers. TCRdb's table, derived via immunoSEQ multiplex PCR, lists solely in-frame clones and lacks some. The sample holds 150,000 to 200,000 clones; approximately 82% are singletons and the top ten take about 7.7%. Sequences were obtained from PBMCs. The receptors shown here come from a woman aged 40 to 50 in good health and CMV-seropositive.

CDR3 in amino acids: CASSLRDRGRANTEAFF. The CDR3 DNA is TGTGCCAGCAGCTTGCGAGACCGGGGAAGGGCAAACACTGAAGCTTTCTTT. V and J are TRBV5-8 and TRBJ1-1; unclear D gene. The V gene lost 1 base and the J gene lost 2 bases, with 18 bases spanning the gap. The germline V gene has CDR1 SGHTS and CDR2 YDEGEE. The CDR3 runs to 17 residues.

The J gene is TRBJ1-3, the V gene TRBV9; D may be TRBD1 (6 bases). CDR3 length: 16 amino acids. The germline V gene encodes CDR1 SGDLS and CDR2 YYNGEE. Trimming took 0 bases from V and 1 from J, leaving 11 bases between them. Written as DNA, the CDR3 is TGTGCCAGCAGCGTAGCAGGGGTGCGTTCTGGAAACACCATATATTTT. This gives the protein CASSVAGVRSGNTIYF.

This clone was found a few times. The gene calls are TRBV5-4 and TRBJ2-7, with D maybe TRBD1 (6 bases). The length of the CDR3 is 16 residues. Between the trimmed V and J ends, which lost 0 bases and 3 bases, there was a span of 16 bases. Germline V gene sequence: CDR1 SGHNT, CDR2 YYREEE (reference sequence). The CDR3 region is CASSLGGGRASYEQYF. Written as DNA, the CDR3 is TGTGCCAGCAGCTTGGGTGGGGGCAGGGCTAGCTACGAGCAGTACTTC.

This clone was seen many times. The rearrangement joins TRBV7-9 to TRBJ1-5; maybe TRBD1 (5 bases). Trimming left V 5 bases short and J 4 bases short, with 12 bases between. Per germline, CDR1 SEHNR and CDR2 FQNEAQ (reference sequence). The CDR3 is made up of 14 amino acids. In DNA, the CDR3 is TGTGCCAGCAGCCCGATGACAGTGAATCAGCCCCAGCATTTT. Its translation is CASSPMTVNQPQHF.

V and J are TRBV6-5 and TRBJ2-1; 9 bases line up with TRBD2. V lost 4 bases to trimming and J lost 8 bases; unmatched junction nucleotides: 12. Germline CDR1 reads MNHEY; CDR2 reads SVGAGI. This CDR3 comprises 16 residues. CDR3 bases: TGTGCCAGCAGTTCCATAGCGGGAGTCTCGATAGATGAGCAGTTCTTC. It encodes CASSSIAGVSIDEQFF.

The CDR3 is CASSYTGAGYTF. In DNA, the CDR3 is TGTGCCAGCAGTTATACAGGGGCCGGCTACACCTTC. This rearrangement joins TRBV6-1 to TRBJ1-2, with 7 bases aligning to TRBD1. The CDR3 loop spans 12 amino acids. Trimming took 5 bases from V and 8 from J; bases not matched to a gene: 5. The V gene's germline CDR1 is MNHNS and CDR2 SASEGT.

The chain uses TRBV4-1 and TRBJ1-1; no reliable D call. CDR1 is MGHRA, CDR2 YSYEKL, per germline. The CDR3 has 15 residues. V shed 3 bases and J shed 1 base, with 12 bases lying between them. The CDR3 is CASSHLTSPNTEAFF. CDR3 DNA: TGCGCCAGCAGCCACTTGACAAGCCCGAACACTGAAGCTTTCTTT.

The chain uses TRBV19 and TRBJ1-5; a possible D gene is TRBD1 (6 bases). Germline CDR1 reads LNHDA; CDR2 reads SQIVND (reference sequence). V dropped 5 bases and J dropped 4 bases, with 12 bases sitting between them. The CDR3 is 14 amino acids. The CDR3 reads CASSFTGYNQPQHF. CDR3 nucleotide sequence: TGTGCCAGTAGTTTCACAGGGTATAATCAGCCCCAGCATTTT. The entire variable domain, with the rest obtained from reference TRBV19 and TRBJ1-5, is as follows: DGGITQSPKYLFRKEGQNVTLSCEQNLNHDAMYWYRQDPGQGLRLIYYSQIVNDFQKGDIAEGYSVSREKKESFPLTVTSAQKNPTAFYLCASSFTGYNQPQHFGDGTRLSIL.

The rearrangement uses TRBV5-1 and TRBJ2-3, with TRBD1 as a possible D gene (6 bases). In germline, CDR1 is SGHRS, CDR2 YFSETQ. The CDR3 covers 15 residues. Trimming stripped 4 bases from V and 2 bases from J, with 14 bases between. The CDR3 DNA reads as TGCGCCAGCAGCCCAAAGACAGGAAACACAGATACGCAGTATTTT. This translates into CASSPKTGNTDTQYF.

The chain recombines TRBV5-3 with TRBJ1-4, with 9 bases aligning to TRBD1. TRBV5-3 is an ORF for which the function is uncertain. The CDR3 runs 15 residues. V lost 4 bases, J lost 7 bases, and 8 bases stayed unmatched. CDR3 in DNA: TGTGCCAGAAGCCCCGGACAGGGGTCTTTTGAAAAACTGTTTTTT. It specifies CARSPGQGSFEKLFF.

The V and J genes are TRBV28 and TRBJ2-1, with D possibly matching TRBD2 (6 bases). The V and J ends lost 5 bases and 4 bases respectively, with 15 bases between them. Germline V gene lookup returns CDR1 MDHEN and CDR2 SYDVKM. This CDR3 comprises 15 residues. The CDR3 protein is CASSPRDFSYNEQFF. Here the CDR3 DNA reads TGTGCCAGCAGTCCACGGGACTTTTCGTACAATGAGCAGTTCTTC.

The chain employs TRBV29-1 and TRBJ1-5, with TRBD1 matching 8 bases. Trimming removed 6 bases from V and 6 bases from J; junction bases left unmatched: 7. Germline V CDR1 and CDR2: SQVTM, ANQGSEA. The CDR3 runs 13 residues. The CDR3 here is CSVGQGMGQPQHF. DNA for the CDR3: TGCAGCGTCGGACAGGGTATGGGTCAGCCCCAGCATTTT.

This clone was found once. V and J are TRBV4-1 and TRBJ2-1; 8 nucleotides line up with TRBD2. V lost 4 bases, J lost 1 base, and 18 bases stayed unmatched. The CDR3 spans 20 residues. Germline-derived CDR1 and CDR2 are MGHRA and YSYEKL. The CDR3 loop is CASSPLGTSGTARSYNEQFF. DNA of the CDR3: TGCGCCAGCAGCCCCCTTGGGACTAGTGGGACCGCACGGTCCTACAATGAGCAGTTCTTC.

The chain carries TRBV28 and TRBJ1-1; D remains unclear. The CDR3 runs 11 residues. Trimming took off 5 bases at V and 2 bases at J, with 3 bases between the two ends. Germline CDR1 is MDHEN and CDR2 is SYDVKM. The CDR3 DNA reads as TGTGCCAGCAGTGGCAACACTGAAGCTTTCTTT. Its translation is CASSGNTEAFF.

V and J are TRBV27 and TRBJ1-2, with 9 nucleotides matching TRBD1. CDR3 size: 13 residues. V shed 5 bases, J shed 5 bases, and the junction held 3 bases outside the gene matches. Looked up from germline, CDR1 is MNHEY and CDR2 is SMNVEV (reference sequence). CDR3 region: CASSGGTGYGYTF. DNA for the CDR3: TGTGCCAGCAGTGGGGGGACAGGGTATGGCTACACCTTC.

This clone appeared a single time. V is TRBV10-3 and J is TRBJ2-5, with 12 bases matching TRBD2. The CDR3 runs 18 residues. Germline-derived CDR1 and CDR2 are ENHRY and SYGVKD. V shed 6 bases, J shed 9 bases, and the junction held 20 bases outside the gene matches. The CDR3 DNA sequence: TGTGCCATCAGCGCAGGACAGGGCACGGCTAGCGGGAGGGGGGCCCAGTACTTC. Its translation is CAISAGQGTASGRGAQYF.

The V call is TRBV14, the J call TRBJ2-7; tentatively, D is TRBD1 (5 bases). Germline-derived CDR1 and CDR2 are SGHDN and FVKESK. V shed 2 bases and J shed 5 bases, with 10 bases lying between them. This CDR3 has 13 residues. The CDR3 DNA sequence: TGTGCCAGCAGCCAACAGGGTGTGCACGAGCAGTACTTC. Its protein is CASSQQGVHEQYF.

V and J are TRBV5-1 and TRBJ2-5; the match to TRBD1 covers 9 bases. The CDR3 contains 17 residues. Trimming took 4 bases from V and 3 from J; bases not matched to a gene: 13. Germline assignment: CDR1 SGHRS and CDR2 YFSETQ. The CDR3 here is CASSPGTGLPSEETQYF. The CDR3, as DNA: TGCGCCAGCAGCCCCGGGACAGGGTTGCCGTCTGAAGAGACCCAGTACTTC.

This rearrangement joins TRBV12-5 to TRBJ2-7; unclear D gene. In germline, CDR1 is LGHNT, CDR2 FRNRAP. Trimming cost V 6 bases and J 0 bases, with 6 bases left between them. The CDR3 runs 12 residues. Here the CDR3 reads CASGRHSYEQYF. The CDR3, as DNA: TGTGCTAGTGGCCGACACTCCTACGAGCAGTACTTC. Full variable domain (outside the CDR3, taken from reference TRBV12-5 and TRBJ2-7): DARVTQTPRHKVTEMGQEVTMRCQPILGHNTVFWYRQTMMQGLELLAYFRNRAPLDDSGMPKDRFSAEMPDATLATLKIQPSEPRDSAVYFCASGRHSYEQYFGPGTRLTVT.

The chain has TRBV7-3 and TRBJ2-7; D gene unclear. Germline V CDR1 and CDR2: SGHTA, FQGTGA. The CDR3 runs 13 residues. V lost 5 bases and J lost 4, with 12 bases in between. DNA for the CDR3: TGTGCCAGCAGCCCGTCCCCCGGGTACGAGCAGTACTTC. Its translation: CASSPSPGYEQYF.

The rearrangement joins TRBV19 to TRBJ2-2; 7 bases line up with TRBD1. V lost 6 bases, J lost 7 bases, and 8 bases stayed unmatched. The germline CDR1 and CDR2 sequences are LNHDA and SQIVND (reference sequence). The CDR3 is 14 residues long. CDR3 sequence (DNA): TGTGCCAGTAGGTGGGACAGCCCGAGCGGGGAGCTGTTTTTT. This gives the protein CASRWDSPSGELFF.

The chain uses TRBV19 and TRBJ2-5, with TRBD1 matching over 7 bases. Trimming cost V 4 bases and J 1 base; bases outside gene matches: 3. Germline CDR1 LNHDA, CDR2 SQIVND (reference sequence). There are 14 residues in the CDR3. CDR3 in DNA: TGTGCCAGTAGTACGGGACAGCTCCAAGAGACCCAGTACTTC. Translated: CASSTGQLQETQYF.

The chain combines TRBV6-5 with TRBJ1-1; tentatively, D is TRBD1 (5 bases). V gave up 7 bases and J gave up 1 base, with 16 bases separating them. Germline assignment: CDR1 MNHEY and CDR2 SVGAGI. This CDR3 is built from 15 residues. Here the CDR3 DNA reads TGTGCCAGCACCCAACTTATTACAGGGAACACTGAAGCTTTCTTT. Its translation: CASTQLITGNTEAFF.

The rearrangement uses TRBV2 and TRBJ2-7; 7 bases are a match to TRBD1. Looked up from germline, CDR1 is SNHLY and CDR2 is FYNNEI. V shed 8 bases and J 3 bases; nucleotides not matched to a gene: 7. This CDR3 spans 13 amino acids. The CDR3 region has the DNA TGTGCCAGCTGGGGGACAGCCAACTACGAGCAGTACTTC. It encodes CASWGTANYEQYF.

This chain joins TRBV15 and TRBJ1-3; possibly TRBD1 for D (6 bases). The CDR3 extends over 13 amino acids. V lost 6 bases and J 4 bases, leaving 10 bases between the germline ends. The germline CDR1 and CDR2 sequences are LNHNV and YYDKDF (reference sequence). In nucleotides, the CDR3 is TGTGCCACCAGGCGCCAGGGGGGAAACACCATATATTTT. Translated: CATRRQGGNTIYF.

The chain's CDR3 is CASSDRGMEAFF. The CDR3 coding sequence is TGTGCCAGCAGCGACAGGGGTATGGAAGCTTTCTTT. The J gene is TRBJ1-1, the V gene TRBV6-6; 8 nucleotides line up with TRBD1. The V segment lost 6 bases and the J segment 8 bases; nucleotides outside the gene matches: 5. Looked up from germline, CDR1 is MNHNY and CDR2 is SVGAGI (reference sequence). CDR3 length: 12 residues.

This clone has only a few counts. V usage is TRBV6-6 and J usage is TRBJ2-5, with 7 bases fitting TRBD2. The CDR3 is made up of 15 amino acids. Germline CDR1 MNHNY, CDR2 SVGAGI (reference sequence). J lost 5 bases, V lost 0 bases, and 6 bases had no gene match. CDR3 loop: CASSYSTGEGETQYF. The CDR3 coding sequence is TGTGCCAGCAGTTACTCGACTGGGGAGGGGGAGACCCAGTACTTC.

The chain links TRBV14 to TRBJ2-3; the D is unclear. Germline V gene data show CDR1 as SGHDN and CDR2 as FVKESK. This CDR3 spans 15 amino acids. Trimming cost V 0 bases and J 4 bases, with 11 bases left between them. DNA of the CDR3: TGTGCCAGCAGCCAAGAGTTCTCGTTGTCAGATACGCAGTATTTT. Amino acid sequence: CASSQEFSLSDTQYF.

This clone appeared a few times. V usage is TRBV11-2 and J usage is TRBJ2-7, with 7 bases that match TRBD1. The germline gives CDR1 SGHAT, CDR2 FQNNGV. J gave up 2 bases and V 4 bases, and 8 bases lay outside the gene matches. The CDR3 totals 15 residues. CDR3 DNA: TGTGCCAGCAGCTCCAACAGGGGTAGCCCCTACGAGCAGTACTTC. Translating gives CASSSNRGSPYEQYF.

The CDR3, as DNA: TGTGCCAGCAGCTTTAACAGGGGCTCGATGGGAATAGCCAAAAACATTCAGTACTTC. This sequence encodes CASSFNRGSMGIAKNIQYF. This chain links TRBV5-8 with TRBJ2-4, with 7 bases aligning to TRBD1. Looked up from germline, CDR1 is SGHTS and CDR2 is YDEGEE. V shed 2 bases, J shed 0 bases, and the junction held 14 bases outside the gene matches. The CDR3 is 19 amino acids.

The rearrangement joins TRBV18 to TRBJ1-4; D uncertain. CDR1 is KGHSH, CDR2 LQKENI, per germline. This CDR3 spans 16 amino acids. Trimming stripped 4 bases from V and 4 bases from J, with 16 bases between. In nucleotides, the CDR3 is TGTGCCAGCTCACTGTCCTGGGCAGAGATTAATGAAAAACTGTTTTTT. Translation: CASSLSWAEINEKLFF.

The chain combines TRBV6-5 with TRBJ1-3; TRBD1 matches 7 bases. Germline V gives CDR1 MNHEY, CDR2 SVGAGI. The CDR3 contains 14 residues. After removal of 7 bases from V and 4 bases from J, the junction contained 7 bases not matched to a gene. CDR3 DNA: TGTGCCAGCATCCCTCGGACAGGAGGAAACACCATATATTTT. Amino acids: CASIPRTGGNTIYF.